This TCR beta chain was captured by sequencing in a study of beta chain features in type 1 diabetes. Findings of the study overall: For patients, the naive, central memory and Treg TCRB repertoires appeared more alike than for healthy donors. When Type 1 diabetes patients were examined, their TCRB CDR3s proved moderately but significantly shorter in all four CD4+ subsets. Amplification by PCR could prefer shorter templates, with the same effect in patients and controls. Fewer insertions but more deletions were seen at VDJ junctions in type 1 diabetes patients. These data did not resolve whether HLA type affects TCRB rearrangement.

Germline CDR1 and CDR2: SGHDN and FVKESK. The CDR3 is 15 amino acids. Trimming pared 4 bases from V and 10 bases from J, leaving 22 bases between. On this clone: The antigen is undetermined.

Every bit of the isolated RNA underwent reverse transcription, so sequencing read expressed TCRB transcripts. Clones were read by immunoSEQ multiplex PCR, and TCRdb kept only the in-frame ones, dropping some. Among some 290,000 clones, around 24% were seen once, and the ten largest hold 0.012%. This clonotype was sampled from a woman aged 25 to 39 with type 1 diabetes. The rearrangement joins TRBV14 to TRBJ2-5; weak D call: TRBD2 (5 bases). Specimen: naive CD4+ T cells from blood. CDR3 residues: CASSLLPEPRAGQYF. The CDR3 bases are TGTGCCAGCAGCCTCCTACCGGAGCCTCGCGCGGGCCAGTACTTC.